This T cell receptor beta chain was recovered during a study of T cell changes during pregnancy in multiple sclerosis. J gave up 2 bases and V 4 bases, and 15 bases lay outside the gene matches. This CDR3 region has 19 residues. CDR1 and CDR2 from the germline V gene are SGHDT and YYEEEE. TCRdb keeps only in-frame clones here, not all; method: immunoSEQ multiplex PCR. The table has tens of thousands of clones, approximately 90% seen once. This chain connects TRBV5-6 to TRBJ2-1, with TRBD2 matching 10 bases. The clonotype comes from a female donor in good health, enrolled as a control in a pregnancy study. The sequencing used peripheral blood, collected in the first trimester of pregnancy. CDR3 nucleotides: TGTGCCAGCAGCCCAGCAGGGGGGTCTAGCGGGAGTGCCTACAATGAGCAGTTCTTC. Its translation: CASSPAGGSSGSAYNEQFF.